This note documents a single T cell receptor beta chain sequence. In the original workflow: Using reference gene primer amplification, nucleated cell counts were estimated. TCRdb's copy holds only in-frame clones and misses some; the assay was immunoSEQ multiplex PCR. The V and J calls and clone size were taken over from that table, and D and trimming were inferred from the DNA. The sample lists about 140,000 clones; about 86% were seen once. The sample belongs to a study of blood T cell repertoires in COVID-19. The CDR3 is 15 amino acids. Trimming removed 5 bases from V and 8 bases from J, with 19 bases in between. The germline CDR1 and CDR2 sequences are SEHNR and FQNEAQ (reference sequence).

The sequencing sample was made of peripheral blood. The sequence came from a human donor in a cohort sampled during active COVID-19. The chain carries TRBV7-9 and TRBJ2-4; maybe TRBD2 (6 bases). The CDR3 sequence: CASSLSGNGGDIQYF. CDR3 DNA: TGTGCCAGCAGCCTTAGCGGTAACGGAGGCGACATTCAGTACTTC.